The clone carrying this T cell receptor beta chain was seen only once. Under the authors' procedure: The authors estimated nucleated cell counts from reference gene primer amplification. TCRdb's copy holds only in-frame clones and misses some; the assay was immunoSEQ multiplex PCR. V and J calls and clone size are those listed in that table; D and trimming were worked out from the DNA. Found here are more than 75,000 clones, approximately 86% of them singletons; the top ten hold 4.8%. This CDR3 is built from 16 residues. The J segment lost 4 bases and the V segment lost 4 bases, leaving 11 bases of the junction unmatched. CDR1 is SGHTA, CDR2 FQGNSA, per germline. This sample stems from a study of blood T cell repertoires in COVID-19. Study as a whole: Sites in the United States, Italy and Spain provided acute and convalescent COVID-19 samples. T cells, B-cell-depleted T cells, or PBMCs supplied cDNA or gDNA.

The sequenced material came from peripheral blood. The receptor was isolated from an elderly woman with acute or convalescent COVID-19. This rearrangement joins TRBV7-2 to TRBJ2-3, with 7 bases matching TRBD2. The CDR3 loop is CASSSTRGVSADTQYF. CDR3 DNA sequence: TGTGCCAGCAGCTCCACTCGGGGGGTGTCCGCAGATACGCAGTATTTT.